The 8 T cell receptor beta chains reported below all come from one sample, sequenced in a study of T-cell memory formation after mild COVID-19. TCRdb used MiXCR to reprocess the 5' RACE reads, holding one entry per CDR3 protein. Of 350,000 to 500,000 distinct CDR3 sequences listed, more than 20% are singletons. Sequencing was done on a sample of PBMCs or a T cell subset sorted from them (not recorded which). Receptors originate from an adult woman who had mild COVID-19 (a few samples of this study predate the infection). Cell type and time point are not known.

This clonotype was found a few times. The V gene is TRBV12-3 or TRBV12-4, the J gene TRBJ2-3; 12 bases map to TRBD2. The CDR3 loop spans 15 amino acids. V lost 5 bases and J lost 3; bases outside the gene matches: 3. The CDR3 spells CASSTSGGRTDTQYF. CDR3 nucleotide sequence: TGTGCCAGCAGTACTAGCGGGGGGCGGACAGATACGCAGTATTTT.

This clonotype has just a few counts. The gene calls are TRBV5-1 and TRBJ2-2; D is perhaps TRBD1 (5 bases). This CDR3 spans 16 amino acids. Germline CDR1 reads SGHRS; CDR2 reads YFSETQ. Trimming took 4 bases from V and 6 from J, leaving 19 bases between them. The CDR3 DNA sequence: TGCGCCAGCAGCCTTCCAGGAAAGACAGACCCCGGGGAGCTGTTTTTT. Translating it yields CASSLPGKTDPGELFF.

The chain couples TRBV18 to TRBJ1-2; TRBD1 agrees at 8 bases. There are 14 residues in the CDR3. Germline loops: CDR1 KGHSH, CDR2 LQKENI. Trimming removed 3 bases from V and 2 bases from J; junction bases left unmatched: 2. This CDR3 reads CASSPWTGNYGYTF. CDR3 DNA sequence: TGTGCCAGCTCACCCTGGACAGGGAACTATGGCTACACCTTC.

The chain employs TRBV5-1 and TRBJ2-1; D is unresolved. The CDR3 loop spans 14 amino acids. With 2 bases removed from V and 3 bases from J, the gap between germline ends came to 9 bases. Germline V CDR1 and CDR2: SGHRS, YFSETQ. DNA for the CDR3: TGCGCCAGCAGCTTTCGGCGCGGCTACAATGAGCAGTTCTTC. Translated, it gives CASSFRRGYNEQFF.

This clonotype came up once. The chain recombines TRBV6-6 with TRBJ1-5; D may be TRBD1 (6 bases). CDR1 and CDR2 (germline): MNHNY, SVGAGI (reference sequence). Trimming stripped 6 bases from V and 0 bases from J, with 18 bases between. The CDR3 runs to 17 residues. The CDR3 here is CASRAGATGHSNQPQHF. The CDR3 DNA reads TGTGCCAGCAGGGCGGGGGCCACAGGTCATAGCAATCAGCCCCAGCATTTT.

This chain connects TRBV11-2 to TRBJ2-2, with D hard to call. The CDR3 runs to 17 residues. CDR1 SGHAT and CDR2 FQNNGV come from the germline V gene. Trimming removed 3 bases from V and 4 bases from J, with 18 bases in between. DNA for the CDR3: TGTGCCAGCAGCTTCAAACAGCGTCTGTTAGCCACCGGGGAGCTGTTTTTT. Protein product: CASSFKQRLLATGELFF.

V and J are TRBV27 and TRBJ1-5; 9 bases fit TRBD1. The CDR3 totals 15 residues. J lost 7 bases, V lost 5 bases, and 9 bases had no gene match. Per the germline V gene, CDR1 is MNHEY and CDR2 is SMNVEV (reference sequence). DNA of the CDR3: TGTGCCAGCAGTCCGCGGGGACAGGGTTACCAGCCCCAGCATTTT. Its translation is CASSPRGQGYQPQHF.

This clonotype has more than one count but fewer than ten. The chain couples TRBV20-1 to TRBJ2-3; the match to TRBD2 covers 8 bases. This CDR3 region has 19 residues. V lost 6 bases, J lost 4 bases, and 24 bases stayed unmatched. Per germline, CDR1 DFQATT and CDR2 SNEGSKA (reference sequence). The CDR3, as DNA: TGCAGTGCGAATCCGCTCTCCCTAGCCGGGGGGGCCGCCCCAGATACGCAGTATTTT. This encodes CSANPLSLAGGAAPDTQYF.